The 14 T cell receptor beta chains listed next were all sequenced from one sample in a study of beta chain features in type 1 diabetes. These receptors lack a known antigen. The isolated RNA, all of it, was reverse transcribed, so expressed TCRB transcripts were what got sequenced. Sequenced by immunoSEQ multiplex PCR; TCRdb stores in-frame clones only, minus some. The sample lists hundreds of thousands of clones, around 15% occurring once. Findings of the study overall: TCRB CDR3s from Type 1 diabetes patients were moderately but significantly shorter in all four CD4+ subsets.

The specimen was naive CD4+ T cells from blood. The receptors were sampled from a man younger than 35 with type 1 diabetes.

The sample holds a few counts of this clone. The same CDR3 can be traced to other DNA sequences in this sample. This sequence joins TRBV5-1 and TRBJ2-7; D is perhaps TRBD1 (5 bases). Per the germline V gene, CDR1 is SGHRS and CDR2 is YFSETQ. Trimming took off 0 bases at V and 5 bases at J, with 12 bases between the two ends. The CDR3 runs 14 residues. The CDR3 loop reads CASSLGQGSHEQYF. In DNA, the CDR3 is TGCGCCAGCAGCTTGGGTCAGGGTTCCCACGAGCAGTACTTC.

The gene calls are TRBV7-2 and TRBJ1-4, with D perhaps matching TRBD1 (6 bases). The germline V gene encodes CDR1 SGHTA and CDR2 FQGNSA. Trimming took 5 bases from V and 4 from J, leaving 11 bases between them. The CDR3 loop spans 14 amino acids. Here the CDR3 reads CASSQGGINEKLFF. As DNA, the CDR3 is TGTGCCAGCAGCCAAGGGGGAATTAATGAAAAACTGTTTTTT.

This clone has only a few counts. The V call is TRBV6-1, the J call TRBJ2-6, with TRBD1 identical over 7 bases. CDR1 is MNHNS, CDR2 SASEGT, per germline. The junction had 9 bases not matched to a gene; V was cut back by 8 bases and J by 8 bases. The CDR3 extends over 14 amino acids. Here the CDR3 DNA reads TGTGCCAGCGAGACAGGGACGGTAACCAACGTCCTGACTTTC. Protein product: CASETGTVTNVLTF.

This clone was seen a few times. The chain employs TRBV20-1 and TRBJ2-1, with 11 bases identical to TRBD2. J gave up 15 bases and V 6 bases, and 7 bases lay outside the gene matches. From germline, CDR1 is DFQATT and CDR2 SNEGSKA (reference sequence). The CDR3 consists of 11 residues. CDR3 nucleotides: TGCAGTGCCACCATAGCGGGAGGGGGGTTCTTC. This gives the protein CSATIAGGGFF.

This chain's CDR3 is CASSQAYEQFF. CDR3 in DNA: TGTGCCAGCAGTCAGGCCTATGAGCAGTTCTTC. The chain is built from TRBV2 and TRBJ2-1; no firm D call. The CDR3 has 11 amino acids. The germline V gene has CDR1 SNHLY and CDR2 FYNNEI. The V and J ends lost 5 bases and 8 bases respectively, with 7 bases between them.

This clone was seen a few times. The chain has TRBV29-1 and TRBJ1-1, with D possibly TRBD1 on 5 matching bases. The CDR3 extends over 14 amino acids. With 5 bases removed from V and 4 bases from J, the gap between germline ends came to 17 bases. The germline gives CDR1 SQVTM, CDR2 ANQGSEA. The CDR3, as DNA: TGCAGCGTTCGCTCTTTTTCAGGGACCACTGAAGCTTTCTTT. As protein: CSVRSFSGTTEAFF.

About this clone itself: Additional DNA sequences in this sample encode the identical CDR3. The chain links TRBV11-1 to TRBJ2-1; 9 bases are a match to TRBD1. This CDR3 is 15 amino acids long. V lost 5 bases and J lost 0; bases outside the gene matches: 2. Germline CDR1 SGHAT, CDR2 FQDESV (reference sequence). The CDR3, as DNA: TGTGCCAGCAGCCCGGACAGGGGCTCCTACAATGAGCAGTTCTTC. The encoded protein is CASSPDRGSYNEQFF.

This clone was picked up a small number of times. The chain's CDR3 is CAMGPQGPDTQYF. The CDR3 nucleotides are TGTGCCATGGGGCCCCAGGGACCCGATACGCAGTATTTT. The V call is TRBV10-3, the J call TRBJ2-3; tentatively, D is TRBD1 or TRBD2 (5 bases each). V was clipped by 9 bases and J by 6 bases, with 16 bases between them. Germline-derived CDR1 and CDR2 are ENHRY and SYGVKD. The CDR3 is 13 amino acids.

This clone was seen a few times. Other DNA sequences in this sample translate to the same CDR3. The chain has TRBV18 and TRBJ2-7; D is ambiguous. This CDR3 is 13 amino acids long. Germline V gene lookup returns CDR1 KGHSH and CDR2 LQKENI. Trimming took off 0 bases at V and 1 base at J, with 4 bases between the two ends. The chain's CDR3 is CASSPPGSYEQYF. For the CDR3, the DNA is TGTGCCAGCTCACCACCGGGGTCCTACGAGCAGTACTTC.

This rearrangement joins TRBV7-6 to TRBJ1-1; TRBD1 matches 10 bases. Germline CDR1 reads SGHVS; CDR2 reads FNYEAQ. Losses at the gene ends were 4 bases for V and 1 base for J; bases not matched to a gene: 6. CDR3 length: 16 amino acids. CDR3 nucleotide sequence: TGTGCCAGCAGCTCGGGACAGGGGCCCCCGAACACTGAAGCTTTCTTT. Its protein product is CASSSGQGPPNTEAFF.

The chain recombines TRBV7-2 with TRBJ1-5, with D uncertain. The CDR3 length is 13 residues. Trimming removed 1 base at V and 7 bases at J, with 8 bases between. Per germline, CDR1 SGHTA and CDR2 FQGNSA. The CDR3 is CASSLDNGQPQHF. In DNA, the CDR3 is TGTGCCAGCAGCTTAGATAACGGACAGCCCCAGCATTTT. Variable domain in full (rest from reference TRBV7-2 and TRBJ1-5): GAGVSQSPSNKVTEKGKDVELRCDPISGHTALYWYRQSLGQGLEFLIYFQGNSAPDKSGLPSDRFSAERTGGSVSTLTIQRTQQEDSAVYLCASSLDNGQPQHFGDGTRLSIL.

This clone was observed a handful of times. The rearrangement links TRBV9 to TRBJ2-3; 13 bases align to TRBD2. CDR3 length: 14 amino acids. Germline-derived CDR1 and CDR2 are SGDLS and YYNGEE. V dropped 9 bases and J dropped 5; count of bases not matched to a gene: 6. This chain's CDR3 is CANQLAGGIDTQYF. For the CDR3, the DNA is TGTGCCAACCAACTAGCGGGGGGGATAGATACGCAGTATTTT.

This chain links TRBV28 with TRBJ1-6; D is undetermined. CDR3 length equals 14 residues. Trimming removed 1 base from V and 10 bases from J, with 11 bases in between. Germline assignment: CDR1 MDHEN and CDR2 SYDVKM. CDR3 sequence (DNA): TGTGCCAGCAGTTTATCGCCAAGGCACTCACCCCTCCACTTT. It translates to CASSLSPRHSPLHF.

The genes are TRBV5-4 and TRBJ2-2, with D perhaps matching TRBD1 or TRBD2 (6 bases each). Germline V gene sequence: CDR1 SGHNT, CDR2 YYREEE (reference sequence). Trimming removed 6 bases from V and 1 base from J, with 19 bases in between. This CDR3 region has 17 residues. The CDR3 reads CASTPMPGAGNTGELFF. In nucleotides, the CDR3 is TGTGCCAGCACCCCTATGCCGGGGGCCGGGAACACCGGGGAGCTGTTTTTT.